A single sample gave rise to the 12 T cell receptor beta chains below, sequenced in a study of cytomegalovirus exposure and HLA in healthy donors. The PCR ran on 60 Vbeta and 13 Jbeta primers. Assay used: immunoSEQ multiplex PCR; TCRdb lists only in-frame clones, some missing. The repertoire holds about 240,000 clones, with roughly 78% as singletons. Sequencing was carried out using PBMCs. These TCRs come from a boy aged 5-17 years in good health and CMV-seronegative.

The genes are TRBV4-1 and TRBJ1-1, with a possible D match to TRBD1 (5 bases). V was pared by 5 bases and J by 3 bases, with 16 bases between. CDR1 is MGHRA and CDR2 is YSYEKL in the germline V gene. The CDR3 totals 15 residues. This chain's CDR3 is CASSVRSVGDTEAFF. In DNA, the CDR3 is TGCGCCAGCAGCGTACGGTCCGTAGGGGACACTGAAGCTTTCTTT.

The chain has TRBV11-1 and TRBJ2-5, with a weak D call TRBD1 (5 bases). The CDR3 extends over 17 amino acids. Germline assignment: CDR1 SGHAT and CDR2 FQDESV (reference sequence). Trimming took 5 bases from V and 0 from J, leaving 19 bases between them. The DNA for the CDR3 is TGTGCCAGCAGCCGAAATCTTGGACATACGTACCAAGAGACCCAGTACTTC. As protein: CASSRNLGHTYQETQYF. The full variable domain, with the rest looked up from reference TRBV11-1 and TRBJ2-5, is EAEVAQSPRYKITEKSQAVAFWCDPISGHATLYWYRQILGQGPELLVQFQDESVVDDSQLPKDRFSAERLKGVDSTLKIQPAELGDSAMYLCASSRNLGHTYQETQYFGPGTRLLVL.

The chain couples TRBV2 to TRBJ2-5; 12 bases are shared with TRBD1. V lost 7 bases, J lost 4 bases, and 10 bases stayed unmatched. The CDR3 covers 16 residues. Germline V gene sequence: CDR1 SNHLY, CDR2 FYNNEI. The CDR3 spells CASTVLGQGAGETQYF. The CDR3 coding sequence is TGTGCCAGCACCGTCCTGGGACAGGGGGCTGGAGAGACCCAGTACTTC.

Only a few counts were recorded for this clone. The chain employs TRBV11-3 and TRBJ1-1, with 8 bases matching TRBD1. CDR1 and CDR2 (germline): SGHNT, YENEEA. J lost 12 bases, V lost 5 bases, and 11 bases had no gene match. This CDR3 contains 13 residues. CDR3 in amino acids: CASSPRSDRGPFF. As DNA, the CDR3 is TGTGCCAGCAGCCCCCGATCAGACAGGGGACCTTTCTTT. Full variable domain (remainder filled in from reference TRBV11-3 and TRBJ1-1): EAGVVQSPRYKIIEKKQPVAFWCNPISGHNTLYWYLQNLGQGPELLIRYENEEAVDDSQLPKDRFSAERLKGVDSTLKIQPAELGDSAVYLCASSPRSDRGPFFGQGTRLTVV.

This sequence joins TRBV5-8 and TRBJ2-7, with TRBD1 matching over 9 bases. CDR1 SGHTS and CDR2 YDEGEE come from the germline V gene. This CDR3 is 15 amino acids long. V was pared by 4 bases and J by 5 bases, with 10 bases of the junction left unmatched. The CDR3 sequence is CASSRRSDRGDEQYF. CDR3 coding DNA: TGTGCCAGCAGCCGAAGATCGGACAGGGGCGACGAGCAGTACTTC.

The chain uses TRBV19 and TRBJ1-2, with a tentative D call TRBD1 (5 bases). Trimming removed 7 bases at V and 3 bases at J, with 15 bases between. Germline CDR1 and CDR2: LNHDA and SQIVND (reference sequence). The CDR3 is 14 residues long. The DNA of the CDR3 is TGTGCCAGTAAGAGGGGACTACAGGACTATGGCTACACCTTC. Its translation: CASKRGLQDYGYTF.

CDR3: CASSFRQGAAQETQYF. In DNA form, the CDR3 reads TGTGCCAGCAGCTTTCGACAGGGGGCTGCTCAAGAGACCCAGTACTTC. The chain recombines TRBV11-2 with TRBJ2-5; 10 nucleotides match TRBD1. Per germline, CDR1 SGHAT and CDR2 FQNNGV. The CDR3 spans 16 residues. The trim removed 3 bases at V and 2 bases at J, leaving 6 bases unmatched.

The rearrangement joins TRBV18 to TRBJ2-3; 8 bases align to TRBD2. V lost 5 bases to trimming and J lost 4 bases; unmatched junction nucleotides: 11. The CDR3 has 16 residues. Germline loops: CDR1 KGHSH, CDR2 LQKENI. The CDR3 region is CASSAYRGGPSDTQYF. In DNA, the CDR3 is TGTGCCAGCTCAGCCTACCGCGGGGGGCCGTCAGATACGCAGTATTTT.

CDR3 region: CASRGASGRAGETQYF. The CDR3 DNA reads as TGTGCCAGCAGGGGGGCTAGCGGGAGGGCCGGAGAGACCCAGTACTTC. The rearrangement joins TRBV5-6 to TRBJ2-5; the match to TRBD2 covers 12 bases. Germline V lookup: CDR1 SGHDT, CDR2 YYEEEE. The length of the CDR3 is 16 residues. The V segment lost 5 bases and the J segment 4 bases; nucleotides outside the gene matches: 9.

The CDR3 DNA reads TGTGCCATCAGTGGGAAGACAGGGGGGAACTACACCTTC. Amino acids: CAISGKTGGNYTF. V is TRBV10-3 and J is TRBJ1-2; 9 bases match TRBD1. The germline V gene encodes CDR1 ENHRY and CDR2 SYGVKD. Unmatched junction bases numbered 7, after V lost 4 bases and J lost 10 bases. The CDR3 spans 13 residues.

The V gene is TRBV18, the J gene TRBJ2-7, with D perhaps TRBD2 (7 bases). Between the trimmed V and J ends, which lost 2 bases and 3 bases, there was a span of 11 bases. Germline V gene data show CDR1 as KGHSH and CDR2 as LQKENI. The CDR3 extends over 14 amino acids. CDR3 protein: CASSPGGAGYEQYF. The CDR3 DNA sequence: TGTGCCAGCTCACCAGGGGGGGCCGGCTACGAGCAGTACTTC.

This chain links TRBV4-1 with TRBJ1-1; the D is unclear. Trimming removed 1 base at V and 0 bases at J, with 15 bases between. CDR3 length: 17 amino acids. The germline gives CDR1 MGHRA, CDR2 YSYEKL. CDR3 in amino acids: CASSQGVRQPMNTEAFF. The CDR3 coding sequence is TGCGCCAGCAGCCAAGGAGTAAGACAACCGATGAACACTGAAGCTTTCTTT.